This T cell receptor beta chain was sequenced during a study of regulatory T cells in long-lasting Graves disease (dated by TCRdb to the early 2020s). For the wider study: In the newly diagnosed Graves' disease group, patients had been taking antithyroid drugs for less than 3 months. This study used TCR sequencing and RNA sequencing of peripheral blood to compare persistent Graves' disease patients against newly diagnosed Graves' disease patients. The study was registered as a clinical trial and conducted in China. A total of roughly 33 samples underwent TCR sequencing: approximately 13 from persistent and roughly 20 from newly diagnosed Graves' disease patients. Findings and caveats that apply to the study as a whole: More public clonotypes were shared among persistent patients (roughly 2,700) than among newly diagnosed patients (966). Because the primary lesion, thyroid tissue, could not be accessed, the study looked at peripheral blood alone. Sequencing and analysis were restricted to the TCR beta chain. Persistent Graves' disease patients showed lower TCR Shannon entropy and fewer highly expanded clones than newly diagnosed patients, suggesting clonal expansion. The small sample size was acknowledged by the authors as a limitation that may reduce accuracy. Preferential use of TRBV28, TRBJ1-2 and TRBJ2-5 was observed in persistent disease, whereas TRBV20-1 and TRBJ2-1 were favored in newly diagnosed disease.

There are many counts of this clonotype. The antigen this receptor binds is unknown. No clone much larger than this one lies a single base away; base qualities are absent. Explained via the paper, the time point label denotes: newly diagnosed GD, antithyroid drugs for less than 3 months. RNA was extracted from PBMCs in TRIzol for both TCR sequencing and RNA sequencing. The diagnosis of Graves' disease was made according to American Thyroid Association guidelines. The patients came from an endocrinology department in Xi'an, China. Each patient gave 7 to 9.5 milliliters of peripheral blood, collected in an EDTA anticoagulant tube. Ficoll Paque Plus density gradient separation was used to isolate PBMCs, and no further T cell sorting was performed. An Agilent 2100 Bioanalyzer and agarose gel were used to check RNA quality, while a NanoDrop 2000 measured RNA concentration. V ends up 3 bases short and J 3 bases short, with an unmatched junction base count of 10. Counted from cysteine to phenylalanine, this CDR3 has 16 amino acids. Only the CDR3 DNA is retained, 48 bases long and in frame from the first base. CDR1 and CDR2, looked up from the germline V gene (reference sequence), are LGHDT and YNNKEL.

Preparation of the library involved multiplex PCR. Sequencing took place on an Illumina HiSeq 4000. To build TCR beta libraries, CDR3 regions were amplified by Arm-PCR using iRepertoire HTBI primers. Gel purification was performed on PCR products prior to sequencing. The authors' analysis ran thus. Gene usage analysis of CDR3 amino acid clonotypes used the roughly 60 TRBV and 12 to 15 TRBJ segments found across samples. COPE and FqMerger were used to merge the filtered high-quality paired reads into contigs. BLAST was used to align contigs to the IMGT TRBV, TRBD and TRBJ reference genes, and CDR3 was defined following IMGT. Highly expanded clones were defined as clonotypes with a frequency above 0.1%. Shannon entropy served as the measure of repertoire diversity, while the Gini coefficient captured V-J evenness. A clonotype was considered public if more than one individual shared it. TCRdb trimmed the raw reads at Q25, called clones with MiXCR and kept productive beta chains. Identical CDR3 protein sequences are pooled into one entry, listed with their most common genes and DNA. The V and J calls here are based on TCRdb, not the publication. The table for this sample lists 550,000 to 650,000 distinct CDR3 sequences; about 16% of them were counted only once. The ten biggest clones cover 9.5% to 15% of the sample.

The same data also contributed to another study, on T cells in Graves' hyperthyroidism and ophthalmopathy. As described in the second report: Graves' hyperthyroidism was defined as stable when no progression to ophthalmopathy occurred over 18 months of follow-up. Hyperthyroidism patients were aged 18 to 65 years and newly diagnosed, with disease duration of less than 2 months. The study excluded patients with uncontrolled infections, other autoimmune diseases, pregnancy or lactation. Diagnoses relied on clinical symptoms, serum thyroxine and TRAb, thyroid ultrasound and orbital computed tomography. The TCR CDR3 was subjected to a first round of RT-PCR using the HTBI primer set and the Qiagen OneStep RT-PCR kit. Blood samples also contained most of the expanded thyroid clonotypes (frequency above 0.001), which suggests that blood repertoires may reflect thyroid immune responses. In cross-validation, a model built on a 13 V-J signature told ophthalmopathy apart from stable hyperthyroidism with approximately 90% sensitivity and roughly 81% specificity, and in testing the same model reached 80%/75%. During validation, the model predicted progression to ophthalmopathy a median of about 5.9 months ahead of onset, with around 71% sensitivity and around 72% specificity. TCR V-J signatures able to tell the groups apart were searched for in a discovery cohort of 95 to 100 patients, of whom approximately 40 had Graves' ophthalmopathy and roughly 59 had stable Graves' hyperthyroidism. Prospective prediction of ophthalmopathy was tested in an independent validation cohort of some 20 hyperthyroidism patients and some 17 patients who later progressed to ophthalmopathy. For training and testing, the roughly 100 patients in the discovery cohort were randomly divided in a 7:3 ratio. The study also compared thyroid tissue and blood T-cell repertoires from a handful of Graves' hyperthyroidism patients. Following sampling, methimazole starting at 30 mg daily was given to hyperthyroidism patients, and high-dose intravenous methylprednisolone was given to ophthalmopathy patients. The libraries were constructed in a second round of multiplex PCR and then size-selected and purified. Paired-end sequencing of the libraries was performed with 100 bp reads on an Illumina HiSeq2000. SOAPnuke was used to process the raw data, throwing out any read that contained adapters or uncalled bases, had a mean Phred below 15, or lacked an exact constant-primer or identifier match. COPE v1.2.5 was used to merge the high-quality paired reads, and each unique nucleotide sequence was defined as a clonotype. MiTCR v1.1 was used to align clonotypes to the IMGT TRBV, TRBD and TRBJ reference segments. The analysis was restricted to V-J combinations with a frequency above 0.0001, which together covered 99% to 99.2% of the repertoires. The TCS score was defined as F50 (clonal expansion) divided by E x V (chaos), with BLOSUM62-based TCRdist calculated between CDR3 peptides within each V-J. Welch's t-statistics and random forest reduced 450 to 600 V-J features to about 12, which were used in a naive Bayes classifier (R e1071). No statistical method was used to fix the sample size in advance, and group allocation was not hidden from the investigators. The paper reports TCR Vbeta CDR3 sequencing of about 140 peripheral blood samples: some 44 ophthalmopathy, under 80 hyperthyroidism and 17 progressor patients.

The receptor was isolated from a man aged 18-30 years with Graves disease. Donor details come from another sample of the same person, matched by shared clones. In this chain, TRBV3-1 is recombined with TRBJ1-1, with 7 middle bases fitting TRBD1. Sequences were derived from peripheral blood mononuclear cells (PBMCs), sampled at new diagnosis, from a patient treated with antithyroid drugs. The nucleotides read TGTGCCAGCAGCCAGTCAGGGGGAGGAACCTACACTGAAGCTTTCTTT. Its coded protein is CASSQSGGGTYTEAFF.